This TCR beta chain was identified during a study of Graves' ophthalmopathy and Graves' hyperthyroidism. This clonotype was counted a few times. The CDR3 consists of 15 residues. The V gene lost 1 base and the J gene lost 5 bases, with 12 bases spanning the gap. Beta-chain TCR CDR3 regions were amplified from RNA transcripts. A first-round RT-PCR used HTBI primers, followed by a second-round multiplex PCR. TCRdb analysed the multiplex PCR reads with MiXCR anew, one entry per CDR3 protein. In the table there are approximately 480,000 distinct CDR3 sequences, about 15% of which are singletons. The material sequenced was blood. The receptor's source is a woman aged 25 to 39 with Graves' ophthalmopathy. The chain links TRBV12-3 or TRBV12-4 to TRBJ2-1; D may correspond to TRBD1 or TRBD2 (7 bases each). This CDR3 is CASSLGQGGHNEQFF. In DNA, the CDR3 is TGTGCCAGCAGTTTAGGGCAGGGGGGGCACAATGAGCAGTTCTTC.